This T cell receptor (beta chain) was documented in a study of human T cells and chemical hapten exposure. Study-wide background: Sensitization was performed using 2% DPC on a roughly 2 cm by roughly 2 cm upper inner arm skin site. DPC 0.01% went on the upper back by patch test, with reading at 6 days.

Time point indicated: pre-sensitization, week 0. As for treatment: therapeutic diphenylcyclopropenone sensitization with weekly scalp DPC. Every donor had alopecia and was 18 to 70 years old; all were suitable for DPC. CDR1 and CDR2 (germline): SEHNR, FQNEAQ (reference sequence). Trimming pared 2 bases from V and 9 bases from J, leaving 11 bases between. The CDR3 runs 13 residues. Attachment of unique molecular identifiers to individual cDNA molecules was performed in the library. TCRdb reanalysed the RACE reads using MiXCR and keeps one entry per CDR3 protein. The data hold 80,000 to 95,000 distinct CDR3 sequences, with roughly 8.8% observed a single time.

The receptor was isolated from a woman between 40 and 50 years old with alopecia areata. Some clones in this sample may be carry-over from other donors' samples. J is TRBJ1-5 and V is TRBV7-9; D not resolved. The sequencing used whole blood, collected in connection with sensitization to the hapten diphenylcyclopropenone (DPC). The CDR3 loop is CASSLNGPLPQHF. In nucleotides, the CDR3 is TGTGCCAGCAGCTTAAACGGCCCGCTGCCCCAGCATTTT. Combining the CDR3 with reference TRBV7-9 and TRBJ1-5 gives the whole variable domain DTGVSQNPRHKITKRGQNVTFRCDPISEHNRLYWYRQTLGQGPEFLTYFQNEAQLEKSRLLSDRFSAERPKGSFSTLEIQRTEQGDSAMYLCASSLNGPLPQHFGDGTRLSIL.